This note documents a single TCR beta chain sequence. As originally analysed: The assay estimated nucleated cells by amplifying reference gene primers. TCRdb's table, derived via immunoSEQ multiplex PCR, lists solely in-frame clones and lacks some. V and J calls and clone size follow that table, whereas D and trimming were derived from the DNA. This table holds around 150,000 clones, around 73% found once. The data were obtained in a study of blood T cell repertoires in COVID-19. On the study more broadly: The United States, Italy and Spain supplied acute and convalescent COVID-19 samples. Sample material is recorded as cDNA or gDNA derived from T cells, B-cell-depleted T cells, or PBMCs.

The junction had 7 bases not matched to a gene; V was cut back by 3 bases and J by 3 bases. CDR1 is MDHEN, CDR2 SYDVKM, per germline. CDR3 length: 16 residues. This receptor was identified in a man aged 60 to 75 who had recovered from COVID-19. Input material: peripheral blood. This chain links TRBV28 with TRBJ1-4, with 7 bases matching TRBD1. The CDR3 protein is CASSLWRQGANEKLFF. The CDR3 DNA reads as TGTGCCAGCAGTTTGTGGCGTCAGGGGGCTAATGAAAAACTGTTTTTT.